The rows below give T cell receptor beta chains drawn from one sample of a study of glioma-infiltrating T cells. TCRdb reprocessed the multiplex PCR reads via MiXCR and lists one record per CDR3 protein. The data contain about 93,000 distinct CDR3 sequences, roughly 39% of them singletons. Source material: glioma tissue, nonneoplastic brain tissue, or PBMCs (not recorded which). These receptors were collected from a human donor with low-grade glioma or glioblastoma, undergoing nonglioma brain surgery, or in good health (not recorded which). CDR3s include the opening cysteine and the closing phenylalanine or tryptophan. Fields, in order: V gene, D gene, J gene, clone size, CDR3 protein, CDR3 DNA. The D gene is left open where the match is weak. Size tells how often a clone was seen (once, few, many) or the class of an expanded clone, and some rows leave it out.

>TRBV11-2|TRBD2|TRBJ2-5|-
CASNREGGFGETQYF
TGTGCCAGCAATCGTGAGGGAGGGTTTGGAGAGACCCAGTACTTC
>TRBV5-1|TRBD1|TRBJ2-7|-
CASSLSGQGLSEQYF
TGCGCCAGCAGCTTGTCGGGACAGGGCCTGAGCGAGCAGTACTTC
>TRBV19|-|TRBJ2-3|many
CASSRWGAQGSDTQYF
TGTGCCAGTAGTCGGTGGGGGGCGCAGGGGTCAGATACGCAGTATTTT
>TRBV11-3|-|TRBJ2-7|-
CASNPDGLITREQYF
TGTGCCAGCAATCCAGATGGGCTAATCACTCGCGAGCAGTACTTC
>TRBV20-1|-|TRBJ2-7|-
CSARVRGSSYNEQYF
TGCAGTGCTAGAGTTCGGGGAAGCTCCTACAATGAGCAGTACTTC
>TRBV20-1|-|TRBJ2-3|-
CSARVGWNADTQYF
TGCAGTGCTAGAGTTGGCTGGAACGCAGATACGCAGTATTTT
>TRBV29-1|-|TRBJ2-7|many
CSFRTGSGYEQYF
TGCAGCTTCAGGACAGGAAGCGGGTACGAGCAGTACTTC
>TRBV4-2|TRBD2|TRBJ2-5|many
CASSLGLAPETQYF
TGTGCCAGCAGCCTTGGACTAGCGCCCGAGACCCAGTACTTC
>TRBV27|-|TRBJ2-1|-
CASSLRDISYEQFF
TGTGCCAGCAGTTTAAGGGACATTTCCTATGAGCAGTTCTTC
>TRBV30|TRBD1|TRBJ1-3|many
CAQRTGGSFSGNTIYF
TGTGCCCAACGAACAGGGGGCTCCTTCTCTGGAAACACCATATATTTT
>TRBV29-1|TRBD1|TRBJ1-2|-
CLKKGADYGYTF
TGCCTCAAGAAGGGGGCTGACTATGGCTACACCTTC
>TRBV5-6|TRBD2|TRBJ2-2|few
CASTLLAGGNTGELFF
TGTGCCAGCACCCTATTAGCGGGGGGGAACACCGGGGAGCTGTTTTTT
>TRBV3-1|-|TRBJ1-5|many
CASSRRTVNQPQHF
TGTGCCAGCAGCCGTAGGACAGTCAATCAGCCCCAGCATTTT
>TRBV5-4|TRBD1|TRBJ2-7|many
CASSSLVAGTGVGSYEQYF
TGTGCCAGCAGCTCTTTAGTGGCGGGGACAGGGGTCGGCTCCTACGAGCAGTACTTC
>TRBV18|-|TRBJ2-1|many
CASSTGISEQFF
TGTGCCAGCTCAACAGGGATTAGTGAGCAGTTCTTC
>TRBV7-9|-|TRBJ1-2|many
CASSLALMGNFGYTF
TGTGCCAGCAGCTTAGCCCTGATGGGGAACTTTGGCTACACCTTC
>TRBV3-1|TRBD1|TRBJ2-5|many
CASRWTGHETQYF
TGTGCCAGCAGGTGGACAGGGCACGAGACCCAGTACTTC
>TRBV9|TRBD1|TRBJ2-7|many
CASSATGQDYEQYF
TGTGCCAGCAGCGCCACTGGACAGGACTACGAGCAGTACTTC
>TRBV7-9|TRBD1|TRBJ1-4|many
CASSTGGLGEKLFF
TGTGCCAGCAGTACAGGGGGCTTAGGAGAAAAACTGTTTTTT
>TRBV6-2/TRBV6-3|-|TRBJ2-2|-
CASSLTAVNTGELFF
TGTGCCAGCAGTCTAACGGCGGTGAACACCGGGGAGCTGTTTTTT
>TRBV29-1|-|TRBJ2-5|many
CSVVEQLRQETQYF
TGCAGCGTTGTGGAACAGCTACGGCAAGAGACCCAGTACTTC
>TRBV6-1|TRBD2|TRBJ2-1|many
CAQGRLAEYNEQFF
TGTGCCCAGGGCCGGCTAGCGGAATACAATGAGCAGTTCTTC
>TRBV7-9|-|TRBJ2-7|many
CASTIHGGPYEQYF
TGTGCCAGCACCATACACGGGGGTCCCTACGAGCAGTACTTC
>TRBV18|TRBD2|TRBJ2-3|-
CASSPRTSGGADTQYF
TGTGCCAGCTCACCACGGACTAGCGGGGGGGCAGATACGCAGTATTTT
>TRBV7-2|TRBD2|TRBJ2-3|many
CASSLQRGGTDTQYF
TGTGCCAGCAGCTTACAGCGGGGCGGCACAGATACGCAGTATTTT
>TRBV2|-|TRBJ1-6|many
CASSEPHRGSPLHF
TGTGCCAGCAGTGAACCACACCGCGGTTCACCCCTCCACTTT
>TRBV5-1|-|TRBJ2-7|-
CASSLAWAVNEQYF
TGCGCCAGCAGCTTGGCGTGGGCGGTCAACGAGCAGTACTTC
>TRBV7-9|-|TRBJ1-1|many
CASSLALGRGNTEAFF
TGTGCCAGCAGCTTAGCATTGGGCAGAGGGAACACTGAAGCTTTCTTT
>TRBV27|TRBD1|TRBJ2-6|-
CAISTGTAVANVLTF
TGTGCCATCAGTACTGGGACAGCTGTGGCCAACGTCCTGACTTTC
>TRBV12-3/TRBV12-4|TRBD2|TRBJ2-1|many
CASSPTASGGANEQFF
TGTGCCAGCAGTCCCACCGCTAGCGGGGGGGCCAATGAGCAGTTCTTC
>TRBV29-1|TRBD1|TRBJ1-4|-
CSVSERQGGEKLFF
TGCAGCGTTTCAGAGAGACAGGGAGGAGAAAAACTGTTTTTT
>TRBV7-2|-|TRBJ2-3|many
CASSLLGPPTDTQYF
TGTGCCAGCAGCTTATTAGGACCACCCACAGATACGCAGTATTTT
>TRBV20-1|TRBD2|TRBJ2-1|many
CSARDSGRGEQFF
TGCAGTGCTAGAGATAGCGGGAGAGGTGAGCAGTTCTTC
>TRBV27|TRBD2|TRBJ2-3|-
CATASGVKTDTQYF
TGTGCCACCGCTAGCGGGGTAAAGACAGATACGCAGTATTTC
>TRBV5-6|-|TRBJ1-1|many
CASSLNRNTEAFF
TGTGCCAGCAGCTTGAACAGGAACACTGAAGCTTTCTTT
>TRBV7-9|TRBD2|TRBJ2-3|many
CASSRTSGGPSDTQYF
TGTGCCAGCAGCCGGACTAGCGGGGGCCCCAGTGATACGCAGTATTTT
>TRBV20-1|-|TRBJ2-6|many
CSARVTDGANVLTF
TGCAGTGCTAGAGTTACAGATGGGGCCAACGTCCTGACTTTC
>TRBV11-2|-|TRBJ2-7|-
CASSFYICSATQPGTSRYEQYF
-
>TRBV7-8|-|TRBJ1-1|many
CASSTVDGEAFF
TGTGCCAGCAGTACAGTGGACGGCGAAGCTTTCTTT
>TRBV28|TRBD1|TRBJ2-4|many
CASSLTGTGGDIQYF
TGTGCCAGCAGTCTGACCGGGACAGGTGGAGACATTCAGTACTTC
>TRBV28|-|TRBJ1-5|medium-sized
CASSLTSGRNQPQHF
TGTGCCAGCAGTTTAACATCAGGGAGGAATCAGCCCCAGCATTTT
>TRBV27|TRBD2|TRBJ2-1|many
CASSSLFSGGDYNEQFF
TGTGCCAGCAGCTCCCTATTCTCGGGGGGGGACTACAATGAGCAGTTCTTC
>TRBV25-1|-|TRBJ2-1|-
CVSSGDSGSGEQFF
TGTGTTAGCAGTGGAGATTCAGGGTCGGGTGAGCAGTTCTTC
>TRBV6-1|TRBD1|TRBJ2-5|-
CASRQGTGGQETQYF
TGTGCCAGCAGACAGGGTACAGGGGGACAAGAGACCCAGTACTTC
>TRBV28|-|TRBJ2-2|many
CASTTVTGYTGELFF
TGTGCCAGCACTACCGTGACCGGGTACACCGGGGAGCTGTTTTTT
>TRBV6-5|-|TRBJ1-1|once
CASSYNQWGGDTKAFF
TGTGCCAGCAGTTACAACCAGTGGGGGGGTGACACTAAAGCTTTCTTT
>TRBV28|TRBD2|TRBJ2-5|-
CASSLTFAGGGETRYF
TGTGCCAGCAGCTTGACCTTCGCGGGGGGGGGTGAGACCCGGTACTTC
>TRBV18|-|TRBJ1-1|many
CASSPIRKANTEAFF
TGTGCCAGCTCACCTATTAGGAAGGCGAACACTGAAGCTTTCTTT
>TRBV6-2/TRBV6-3|TRBD2|TRBJ2-1|many
CASSFPGGNPSYNEQFF
TGTGCCAGCAGTTTCCCGGGGGGGAACCCCTCCTACAATGAGCAGTTCTTC
>TRBV29-1|TRBD2|TRBJ2-3|few
CSVKGLAGWSDTQYF
TGCAGCGTTAAGGGACTAGCGGGATGGTCAGATACGCAGTATTTT
>TRBV6-1|TRBD1|TRBJ2-1|-
CASRAGQGATGNEQFF
TGTGCCAGCAGGGCAGGACAGGGGGCTACTGGCAATGAGCAGTTCTTC
>TRBV7-2|-|TRBJ2-7|many
CASSRRALLNDYEQYF
TGTGCCAGCAGCCGTCGAGCCCTCCTGAACGACTACGAGCAGTACTTC
>TRBV5-5|-|TRBJ2-5|many
CASSPGIVETQYF
TGTGCCAGCAGCCCAGGGATTGTGGAAACCCAGTACTTC
>TRBV27|TRBD1|TRBJ2-7|-
CASSSRETGGYEQYF
TGTGCCAGCTCTTCGAGAGAGACAGGGGGCTACGAGCAGTACTTC
>TRBV7-2|-|TRBJ2-3|many
CASSIQTSSDTQYF
TGTGCCAGCAGCATCCAGACTAGTTCAGATACGCAGTATTTT
>TRBV3-1|-|TRBJ2-4|once
CACSQTRLRRVIQYF
TGTGCCTGCAGCCAAACGAGACTCAGACGGGTCATTCAGTACTTC
>TRBV7-2|-|TRBJ2-2|-
CASSPELTGELFF
TGTGCCAGCAGCCCAGAGCTGACCGGGGAGCTGTTTTTT
>TRBV20-1|-|TRBJ1-1|many
CSVGGDTLNTEAFF
TGCAGTGTGGGGGGGGACACTTTGAACACTGAAGCTTTCTTT
>TRBV3-1|-|TRBJ2-7|many
CASSRVDEQYF
TGTGCCAGCAGCCGCGTGGACGAGCAGTACTTC
>TRBV19|-|TRBJ2-7|many
CASSINVWGYEQYF
TGTGCCAGTAGTATTAATGTTTGGGGCTACGAGCAGTACTTC